This TCR beta chain derives from a study of OX40 agonist ivuxolimab in advanced cancers. TCRdb's copy holds only in-frame clones and misses some; the assay was immunoSEQ multiplex PCR. The sample carries tens of thousands of clones, roughly 89% recorded once. Trimming took off 0 bases at V and 6 bases at J, with 16 bases between the two ends. This CDR3 comprises 16 residues. CDR1 is SGDLS and CDR2 is YYNGEE in the germline V gene. Findings and caveats of the study: CD4+ and CD8+ blood T cells expanded clonally by week 6 at 0.1 to 3.0 mg/kg.

Regarding this clone: Its antigen is unidentified.

Here the sequenced sample was CD4+ or CD8+ T cells sorted from blood, taken in a trial of the OX40 agonist ivuxolimab. The chain is built from TRBV9 and TRBJ2-4; TRBD1 might be the D (6 bases). This receptor was obtained from an adult with an advanced solid tumor such as melanoma, head and neck, liver or kidney cancer. The CDR3 loop reads CASSVGNRVAGNIQYF. CDR3 coding DNA: TGTGCCAGCAGCGTAGGGAACAGGGTCGCGGGAAACATTCAGTACTTC.